Below, 25 T cell receptor beta chains from the same sample are listed, as sequenced in a study of OX40 agonist ivuxolimab in advanced cancers. Some clones are missing from TCRdb's copy, which holds only in-frame ones; the method was immunoSEQ multiplex PCR. In the table there are 55,000 to 60,000 clones, around four fifths of which are singletons. Sequencing used CD4+ or CD8+ T cells sorted from blood, obtained in a trial of the OX40 agonist ivuxolimab. The receptors stem from an adult with an advanced solid tumor such as melanoma, head and neck, liver or kidney cancer.

The chain joins TRBV2 to TRBJ1-2; no firm D call. The CDR3 is 13 amino acids. Germline loops: CDR1 SNHLY, CDR2 FYNNEI. V lost 6 bases and J 7 bases, leaving 15 bases between the germline ends. For the CDR3, the DNA is TGTGCCAGCAGCCCAGACGCCACCGGTGGCTACACCTTC. This translates into CASSPDATGGYTF.

The rearrangement uses TRBV6-5 and TRBJ1-5; D gene uncertain. CDR3 length: 14 residues. The V gene's germline CDR1 is MNHEY and CDR2 SVGAGI. Trimming stripped 2 bases from V and 7 bases from J, with 12 bases between. For the CDR3, the DNA is TGTGCCAGCAGTTACGGGGATAAAACCCAGCCCCAGCATTTT. This encodes CASSYGDKTQPQHF.

V and J are TRBV28 and TRBJ1-5; 7 bases agree with TRBD1. The CDR3 has 15 amino acids. Germline values: CDR1 MDHEN, CDR2 SYDVKM. V lost 3 bases and J lost 3; bases outside the gene matches: 5. The CDR3, as DNA: TGTGCCAGCAGTTTGCCAGGGGGAAACAATCAGCCCCAGCATTTT. Protein product: CASSLPGGNNQPQHF.

This rearrangement joins TRBV4-1 to TRBJ1-2, with 7 positions matching TRBD1. The V and J ends lost 5 bases and 8 bases, in that order; junction bases with no gene match: 11. Looked up from germline, CDR1 is MGHRA and CDR2 is YSYEKL. The CDR3 covers 14 residues. The CDR3 region has the DNA TGCGCCAGCAGCAACGACAGGGCCGTTTACGGCTACACCTTC. It codes for CASSNDRAVYGYTF.

J is TRBJ1-1 and V is TRBV18; the match to TRBD1 covers 7 bases. V was clipped by 1 base and J by 5 bases; unmatched bases: 7. The CDR3 sequence is 15 residues long. Germline V gene lookup returns CDR1 KGHSH and CDR2 LQKENI. CDR3 loop: CASSPLKGAPTEAFF. The CDR3 nucleotides are TGTGCCAGCTCACCACTGAAGGGGGCGCCGACTGAAGCTTTCTTT.

This clone was counted a few times. This chain links TRBV19 with TRBJ2-7, with TRBD1 matching 9 bases. The V and J ends lost 6 bases and 0 bases, in that order; junction bases with no gene match: 3. The CDR3 has 14 residues. The germline gives CDR1 LNHDA, CDR2 SQIVND (reference sequence). The CDR3 sequence is CASRRDRDSYEQYF. Written as DNA, the CDR3 is TGTGCCAGTAGGCGGGACAGGGACTCCTACGAGCAGTACTTC. Variable domain in full (rest from reference TRBV19 and TRBJ2-7): DGGITQSPKYLFRKEGQNVTLSCEQNLNHDAMYWYRQDPGQGLRLIYYSQIVNDFQKGDIAEGYSVSREKKESFPLTVTSAQKNPTAFYLCASRRDRDSYEQYFGPGTRLTVT.

The chain joins TRBV18 to TRBJ1-1; possibly TRBD1 for D (5 bases). V lost 0 bases, J lost 6 bases, and 14 bases lay in between. The CDR3 is 15 residues long. Germline loops: CDR1 KGHSH, CDR2 LQKENI. CDR3 sequence (DNA): TGTGCCAGCTCACCACCCCCAGGGCGAGGCGCTGAAGCTTTCTTT. Its protein is CASSPPPGRGAEAFF. The whole variable domain, filled in from reference TRBV18 and TRBJ1-1, reads NAGVMQNPRHLVRRRGQEARLRCSPMKGHSHVYWYRQLPEEGLKFMVYLQKENIIDESGMPKERFSAEFPKEGPSILRIQQVVRGDSAAYFCASSPPPGRGAEAFFGQGTRLTVV.

The V call is TRBV14, the J call TRBJ2-6; 7 nucleotides line up with TRBD2. CDR1 is SGHDN and CDR2 is FVKESK in the germline V gene. After removal of 1 base from V and 1 base from J, the junction contained 10 bases not matched to a gene. CDR3 length: 19 amino acids. The CDR3 DNA follows: TGTGCCAGCAGCCAAGGGGGGAGCGGGGCCAGATCTGGGGCCAACGTCCTGACTTTC. Translating gives CASSQGGSGARSGANVLTF.

The chain joins TRBV2 to TRBJ2-1; the D gene is possibly TRBD1 (6 bases). The germline CDR1 and CDR2 sequences are SNHLY and FYNNEI. The CDR3 spans 13 residues. V was cut by 8 bases and J by 3 bases, with 11 bases left in between. CDR3 loop: CASGWDNYNEQFF. In DNA form, the CDR3 reads TGTGCCAGCGGGTGGGACAACTACAATGAGCAGTTCTTC.

The chain is built from TRBV5-6 and TRBJ2-3, with 9 bases that match TRBD2. Germline loops: CDR1 SGHDT, CDR2 YYEEEE. The CDR3 runs to 16 residues. Germline trimming cut 3 bases from V and 1 base from J; bases unmatched to any gene: 6. The CDR3 region has the DNA TGTGCCAGCAGCTGGTTTAGCGGGGGCGGCACAGATACGCAGTATTTT. It yields the protein CASSWFSGGGTDTQYF.

This clone was found a few times. The chain recombines TRBV5-6 with TRBJ2-2; 9 bases line up with TRBD1. CDR3 size: 15 residues. Germline-derived CDR1 and CDR2 are SGHDT and YYEEEE. V lost 4 bases and J lost 0; bases outside the gene matches: 1. The chain's CDR3 is CASSRQGANTGELFF. The DNA for the CDR3 is TGTGCCAGCAGCCGACAGGGGGCGAACACCGGGGAGCTGTTTTTT.

This clone showed up just a few times. The rearrangement links TRBV10-1 to TRBJ2-7, with TRBD1 identical over 9 bases. Germline-derived CDR1 and CDR2 are WNHNN and SYGVQD (reference sequence). This CDR3 spans 14 amino acids. V gave up 6 bases and J gave up 5 bases; unmatched junction bases: 8. CDR3 bases: TGCGCCAGCAGGGGGGACAGGGTTTTCGACGAGCAGTACTTC. Its protein is CASRGDRVFDEQYF.

This clone was observed a few times. This chain joins TRBV19 and TRBJ1-1, with D unclear. The CDR3 sequence is 13 residues long. V was clipped by 2 bases and J by 1 base, with 5 bases between them. The germline V gene has CDR1 LNHDA and CDR2 SQIVND (reference sequence). For the CDR3, the DNA is TGTGCCAGTAGTATACAAGGGAACACTGAAGCTTTCTTT. Translated, it gives CASSIQGNTEAFF.

This chain joins TRBV10-1 and TRBJ2-2; D is undetermined. V lost 3 bases, J lost 1 base, and 15 bases lay in between. Germline V CDR1 and CDR2: WNHNN, SYGVQD (reference sequence). The CDR3 covers 17 residues. CDR3 sequence: CASSDGMDAMNTGELFF. CDR3 bases: TGCGCCAGCAGTGATGGTATGGATGCGATGAACACCGGGGAGCTGTTTTTT.

This clone appeared a single time. The rearrangement links TRBV27 to TRBJ1-6, with D possibly being TRBD1 (6 bases). The CDR3 is made up of 17 amino acids. V dropped 7 bases and J dropped 1 base, with 17 bases sitting between them. The germline V gene has CDR1 MNHEY and CDR2 SMNVEV (reference sequence). The CDR3: CASTYQGRGSYNSPLHF. The CDR3 region has the DNA TGTGCCAGCACTTACCAGGGGAGGGGATCCTATAATTCACCCCTCCACTTT.

This clone has just one count. The J gene is TRBJ1-2, the V gene TRBV6-5; 7 bases match TRBD1. Trimming took 6 bases from V and 3 from J; bases not matched to a gene: 10. CDR3 size: 15 residues. CDR1 and CDR2 from the germline V gene are MNHEY and SVGAGI. The chain's CDR3 is CASSPSDRDHYGYTF. CDR3 sequence (DNA): TGTGCCAGCAGCCCCTCCGACAGGGATCACTATGGCTACACCTTC.

This CDR3 reads CASSSTGGQETQYF. In DNA form, the CDR3 reads TGTGCCAGCAGCTCGACAGGGGGACAAGAGACCCAGTACTTC. This sequence joins TRBV7-7 and TRBJ2-5; TRBD1 aligns across 9 bases. The germline V gene has CDR1 SSHAT and CDR2 FNYEAQ (reference sequence). With V trimmed by 4 bases and J by 2 bases, 2 bases remained unmatched. There are 14 residues in the CDR3.

This sequence joins TRBV2 and TRBJ2-7; 7 bases are shared with TRBD2. The V gene end was trimmed by 0 bases and the J gene end by 6 bases; junction bases not matched to a gene: 2. Germline V gene data show CDR1 as SNHLY and CDR2 as FYNNEI. The CDR3 extends over 13 amino acids. This CDR3 reads CASSEARGGEQYF. DNA of the CDR3: TGTGCCAGCAGTGAAGCCCGCGGGGGCGAGCAGTACTTC.

This chain connects TRBV10-1 to TRBJ2-5, with a possible D match to TRBD2 (5 bases). Per the germline V gene, CDR1 is WNHNN and CDR2 is SYGVQD (reference sequence). The CDR3 extends over 12 amino acids. V lost 5 bases, J lost 5 bases, and 9 bases lay in between. The CDR3 region is CASSSGWETQYF. CDR3 in DNA: TGCGCCAGCAGTTCGGGGTGGGAGACCCAGTACTTC.

The genes are TRBV6-1 and TRBJ2-7; D assignment may be TRBD1 or TRBD2 (5 bases each). The CDR3 has 13 residues. Germline V gene sequence: CDR1 MNHNS, CDR2 SASEGT. V was cut by 11 bases and J by 7 bases, with 21 bases left in between. CDR3 region: CAPPGHRDREQYF. In DNA form, the CDR3 reads TGTGCCCCCCCGGGGCACCGCGACCGTGAGCAGTACTTC.

A single count supports this clone. This chain uses TRBV28 with TRBJ1-5, with TRBD1 matching 9 bases. The CDR3 has 16 amino acids. Looked up from germline, CDR1 is MDHEN and CDR2 is SYDVKM. The J segment lost 5 bases and the V segment lost 5 bases, leaving 10 bases of the junction unmatched. In DNA, the CDR3 is TGTGCCAGCAGTAAACGACGAACAGGGGGCGATCAGCCCCAGCATTTT. Amino acid sequence: CASSKRRTGGDQPQHF. Supplemented by reference TRBV28 and TRBJ1-5, the full variable domain reads DVKVTQSSRYLVKRTGEKVFLECVQDMDHENMFWYRQDPGLGLRLIYFSYDVKMKEKGDIPEGYSVSREKKERFSLILESASTNQTSMYLCASSKRRTGGDQPQHFGDGTRLSIL.

The chain links TRBV7-6 to TRBJ2-5; the D gene is possibly TRBD1 (6 bases). V lost 2 bases to trimming and J lost 4 bases, with 11 bases between them. Looked up from germline, CDR1 is SGHVS and CDR2 is FNYEAQ. The CDR3 length is 14 residues. The CDR3, as DNA: TGTGCCAGCAGCTTAAGGCAGGGGACAGAGACCCAGTACTTC. Translated, it gives CASSLRQGTETQYF. The entire variable domain, with the rest obtained from reference TRBV7-6 and TRBJ2-5, is as follows: GAGVSQSPRYKVTKRGQDVALRCDPISGHVSLYWYRQALGQGPEFLTYFNYEAQQDKSGLPNDRFSAERPEGSISTLTIQRTEQRDSAMYRCASSLRQGTETQYFGPGTRLLVL.

The chain employs TRBV19 and TRBJ2-1; no definite D call. This CDR3 region has 14 residues. Germline CDR1 is LNHDA and CDR2 is SQIVND (reference sequence). The V gene lost 5 bases and the J gene lost 7 bases, with 15 bases spanning the gap. In nucleotides, the CDR3 is TGTGCCAGTAGTCCTCCGAGTAGCCGAAATGAGCAGTTCTTC. Translating it yields CASSPPSSRNEQFF. Full variable domain (rest looked up from reference TRBV19 and TRBJ2-1): DGGITQSPKYLFRKEGQNVTLSCEQNLNHDAMYWYRQDPGQGLRLIYYSQIVNDFQKGDIAEGYSVSREKKESFPLTVTSAQKNPTAFYLCASSPPSSRNEQFFGPGTRLTVL.

In its sample, this clone was seen once. The J gene is TRBJ1-1, the V gene TRBV7-2; 7 nucleotides agree with TRBD1. This CDR3 is 15 amino acids long. V gave up 6 bases and J gave up 0 bases; unmatched junction bases: 7. The germline CDR1 and CDR2 sequences are SGHTA and FQGNSA. The CDR3 DNA reads TGTGCCAGCAGGCGAACAGGGGCCGTGAACACTGAAGCTTTCTTT. Its protein is CASRRTGAVNTEAFF.

This clone was picked up one time. One end of the junction varies from germline; a read error may be responsible. J is TRBJ2-7 and V is TRBV5-8; no definite D call. This CDR3 comprises 15 residues. Germline loops: CDR1 SGHTS, CDR2 YDEGEE. CDR3 protein: CASSLGLGNSHEQYF. The CDR3 DNA is TGTGCCAGCAGCTTGGGCCTGGGAAACTCCCACGAGCAGTACTTC.